What follows describes a single T cell receptor beta chain. No cognate antigen has been identified for it. Base qualities are not at hand, and no much larger clone is one base apart. This record comes from a study of T cell responses to AZD1222 COVID-19 vaccine (dated by TCRdb to about 2021). Describing the broader study: A total of over 230 trial participants underwent TCR sequencing, of whom about 200 received two doses of AZD1222 and 26 received two doses of the MenACWY control vaccine. Trial participants were enrolled by age into 18-55, 56-69 and 70-plus year subgroups, with roughly 160, 29 and 62 TCR-sequenced participants respectively. Overall results and qualifications from the work: Spike-specific TCR breadth and depth rose significantly after two AZD1222 doses compared with day 0 and with MenACWY recipients. Only five or six AZD1222 recipients were SARS-CoV-2 seropositive at baseline, limiting conclusions about previously exposed vaccinees. In the small 56-69-year group, the increase in depth fell short of significance, most likely because of low power. No day 14 peak-response samples were available, so repertoires were characterized only after the peak T cell response. Epitopes outside the regions mutated in the B.1.351 and B.1.1.7 variants were reportedly recognized by nearly half of the unique spike-specific TCRs. The vaccine-associated CD4 TCRs covered the entire spike protein, and the dominant responses fell in regions 160-218 and 743-854. Most participants were white British and females outnumbered males, and the authors suggested that clonal diversity may have been underestimated.

The time point label corresponds to: about 28 days (+/-7) after the second vaccine dose. AZD1222 recipients whose second dose came at about 4 weeks and those whose second dose came at about 12 weeks were combined into one group, since spike-specific TCR depth and breadth did not differ between the two schedules. Vaccinee samples were obtained from the UK trials COV001 and COV002, which included a single-blind randomized controlled phase 2/3 trial of AZD1222 (ChAdOx1 nCoV-19) in healthy adults. For TCRbeta chain sequencing, PBMC samples were collected from trial participants at day 0 and at day 28 after the second dose. CDR1 is given as MDHEN and CDR2 as SYDVKM, both from the germline V gene. V gives up 5 bases and J gives up 1 base, and the segment between their germline ends measures 11 bases. Its CDR3 holds 14 amino acids, cysteine through phenylalanine. Only the CDR3 DNA is retained, 42 bases long and in frame from the first base.

The CDR3 regions of human TCRbeta chains were analyzed by immunosequencing. Regarding the original processing steps: Repertoire TCRs were matched against a reference library of SARS-CoV-2-specific TCRs generated with the MIRA antigen-specificity platform. Breadth meant the fraction of unique TCRs that were SARS-CoV-2-associated, whereas depth meant the fraction of total T cells that were SARS-CoV-2-associated. Using the MIRA data, each spike-specific TCR was assigned both to the spike region to which the TCR was reactive and to a CD4 or CD8 class. Log10-transformed breadth and depth values were compared by one-way ANOVA with Sidak's multiple comparisons tests. This immuneACCESS table, as held by TCRdb, lists in-frame sequences with V and J called but not all clones. Of the missing ones, under half trace to an unresolved V gene in checked studies; the others have no known cause. V, J and clone size were drawn from that table, and D and trimming were deduced from the DNA. This sample has about 120,000 clones in its table, and 85% to 95% of those were observed once. The ten largest clones add up to around 1.4% of the sample.

The sample was peripheral blood, taken 28 days after the second AZD1222 dose. The receptor was derived from an adult who received the AZD1222 COVID-19 vaccine. The rearrangement joined TRBV28 to TRBJ1-1; too little of a D gene remains to name it. The nucleotides read TGTGCCAGCAGTCCCCCGGTTCAGAACACTGAAGCTTTCTTT. This translates into CASSPPVQNTEAFF. Supplemented by the reference TRBV28 and TRBJ1-1 proteins around the CDR3, the complete variable domain is DVKVTQSSRYLVKRTGEKVFLECVQDMDHENMFWYRQDPGLGLRLIYFSYDVKMKEKGDIPEGYSVSREKKERFSLILESASTNQTSMYLCASSPPVQNTEAFFGQGTRLTVV.